The 16 T cell receptor beta chains below all came from one sample that was sequenced in a study of blood T cell repertoires in COVID-19. The data were produced by immunoSEQ multiplex PCR, yet TCRdb's version contains in-frame clones alone and is incomplete. The sample yields 300,000 or so clones, approximately 86% seen once. Source material: PBMCs or T cells enriched from blood (not recorded which). The origin of the receptors is a woman between 40 and 50 years old with acute COVID-19.

The rearrangement joins TRBV27 to TRBJ2-1; 9 bases are a match to TRBD1. CDR1 and CDR2 from the germline V gene are MNHEY and SMNVEV (reference sequence). This CDR3 is 16 amino acids long. Losses at the gene ends were 5 bases for V and 5 bases for J; bases not matched to a gene: 10. DNA for the CDR3: TGTGCCAGCAGTACACCCGGGACAGGGAACCACAATGAGCAGTTCTTC. Its translation: CASSTPGTGNHNEQFF.

As DNA, the CDR3 is TGTGCCAGCAGCTCAGGCGGGGCCCACAATGAGCAGTTCTTC. Protein: CASSSGGAHNEQFF. This sequence joins TRBV7-2 and TRBJ2-1; possibly TRBD2 for D (6 bases). The CDR3 runs to 14 residues. Germline assignment: CDR1 SGHTA and CDR2 FQGNSA. Trimming removed 4 bases at V and 5 bases at J, with 12 bases between.

The chain joins TRBV6-5 to TRBJ2-2; TRBD2 agrees at 8 bases. Germline V gene lookup returns CDR1 MNHEY and CDR2 SVGAGI. V lost 6 bases and J lost 5; bases outside the gene matches: 8. The CDR3 runs to 15 residues. In DNA, the CDR3 is TGTGCCAGCAGATTCGGGACTAGTAGGACCGGGGAGCTGTTTTTT. Its protein is CASRFGTSRTGELFF.

The chain couples TRBV19 to TRBJ1-5; no reliable D call. This CDR3 has 14 residues. Trimming left V 3 bases short and J 3 bases short, with 9 bases between. CDR1 LNHDA and CDR2 SQIVND come from the germline V gene (reference sequence). The CDR3 DNA reads as TGTGCCAGTAGTATCTTACGGGACAATCAGCCCCAGCATTTT. This sequence encodes CASSILRDNQPQHF.

This chain connects TRBV29-1 to TRBJ1-1; no clear D. This CDR3 has 14 amino acids. Germline V CDR1 and CDR2: SQVTM, ANQGSEA. V was shortened by 2 bases and J by 0 bases, with 10 bases between the two germline ends. As DNA, the CDR3 is TGCAGCGTTGAAAACCCGGGAATGAACACTGAAGCTTTCTTT. It yields the protein CSVENPGMNTEAFF.

This chain joins TRBV7-8 and TRBJ1-6; D possibly corresponds to TRBD1 (6 bases). V lost 3 bases and J lost 6, with 12 bases in between. Germline CDR1 SGHVS, CDR2 FQNEAQ. CDR3 length: 15 amino acids. For the CDR3, the DNA is TGTGCCAGCAGCTTCGAGACAGGCGTTAATTCACCCCTCCACTTT. It translates to CASSFETGVNSPLHF.

This sequence joins TRBV6-5 and TRBJ2-6, with D possibly matching TRBD2 (6 bases). V was clipped by 6 bases and J by 0 bases, with 6 bases between them. Per the germline V gene, CDR1 is MNHEY and CDR2 is SVGAGI. The CDR3 has 14 amino acids. The CDR3 loop is CASRGGSGANVLTF. CDR3 nucleotides: TGTGCCAGCAGGGGGGGCTCTGGGGCCAACGTCCTGACTTTC.

This clone turned up a few times. The V and J genes are TRBV27 and TRBJ1-1; the D gene is possibly TRBD1 (6 bases). V gave up 7 bases and J gave up 5 bases, with 17 bases separating them. Germline-derived CDR1 and CDR2 are MNHEY and SMNVEV (reference sequence). CDR3 length equals 14 residues. CDR3 DNA sequence: TGTGCCAGCACTAGGAGTGGGGGCACGACTGAAGCTTTCTTT. Its protein product is CASTRSGGTTEAFF.

The sample holds one count of this clone. V is TRBV5-6 and J is TRBJ2-5, with 8 bases matching TRBD2. Germline V CDR1 and CDR2: SGHDT, YYEEEE. Unmatched junction bases numbered 13, after V lost 4 bases and J lost 5 bases. The CDR3 is 16 amino acids. In DNA, the CDR3 is TGTGCCAGCAGCCAGGGACTAGGCGCCGGATTGGAGACCCAGTACTTC. Encoded protein: CASSQGLGAGLETQYF.

This clone was recorded a few times. Distinct nucleotide sequences in the sample also encode this CDR3. V usage is TRBV5-1 and J usage is TRBJ2-3, with D perhaps matching TRBD2 (5 bases). The V end was cut by 3 bases, the J end by 1 base, with 6 bases between. The CDR3 has 13 amino acids. CDR1 is SGHRS, CDR2 YFSETQ, per germline. The CDR3 nucleotides are TGCGCCAGCAGCTCCGGGGGCACAGATACGCAGTATTTT. Protein: CASSSGGTDTQYF.

The chain couples TRBV18 to TRBJ1-1; D might be TRBD1 (5 bases). The V and J ends lost 4 bases and 8 bases respectively, with 14 bases between them. CDR3 length equals 13 residues. Germline V lookup: CDR1 KGHSH, CDR2 LQKENI. Here the CDR3 DNA reads TGTGCCAGCTCACAGGGGCTCCTGGGCGAAGCTTTCTTT. Translation: CASSQGLLGEAFF.

A single count supports this clone. The chain is built from TRBV10-3 and TRBJ1-5; 8 bases match TRBD1. The CDR3 extends over 17 amino acids. Germline V gene sequence: CDR1 ENHRY, CDR2 SYGVKD. The junction had 8 bases not matched to a gene; V was cut back by 4 bases and J by 0 bases. The CDR3 protein is CAISASGTGVSNQPQHF. In DNA form, the CDR3 reads TGTGCCATCAGTGCGTCCGGGACAGGCGTTAGCAATCAGCCCCAGCATTTT.

The chain joins TRBV7-2 to TRBJ2-2, with 8 bases identical to TRBD2. The CDR3 has 18 amino acids. Germline values: CDR1 SGHTA, CDR2 FQGNSA. Trimming took 3 bases from V and 0 from J; bases not matched to a gene: 9. The CDR3 loop is CASSLRSAGGTNTGELFF. The CDR3 coding sequence is TGTGCCAGCAGCTTGAGGTCGGCGGGGGGCACGAACACCGGGGAGCTGTTTTTT. The variable domain in full, completed from reference TRBV7-2 and TRBJ2-2, reads GAGVSQSPSNKVTEKGKDVELRCDPISGHTALYWYRQSLGQGLEFLIYFQGNSAPDKSGLPSDRFSAERTGGSVSTLTIQRTQQEDSAVYLCASSLRSAGGTNTGELFFGEGSRLTVL.

This clone was seen once. The chain links TRBV2 to TRBJ1-5; 7 positions match TRBD1. V lost 8 bases and J lost 0; bases outside the gene matches: 10. Germline V gene lookup returns CDR1 SNHLY and CDR2 FYNNEI. This CDR3 has 16 residues. The CDR3 is CASGIRGTYSNQPQHF. The CDR3 nucleotides are TGTGCCAGCGGTATCAGGGGGACTTATAGCAATCAGCCCCAGCATTTT.

The gene calls are TRBV28 and TRBJ1-6; 12 positions agree with TRBD1. V gave up 5 bases and J gave up 10 bases; unmatched junction bases: 12. This CDR3 has 17 residues. CDR1 is MDHEN and CDR2 is SYDVKM in the germline V gene. The CDR3 region is CASSPKRGTGGKSPLHF. The CDR3 DNA follows: TGTGCCAGCAGTCCAAAGAGAGGGACAGGGGGCAAGTCACCCCTCCACTTT.

This clone was detected only a few times. The V call is TRBV27, the J call TRBJ1-2; the D gene is possibly TRBD1 (5 bases). Trimming took 4 bases from V and 2 from J, leaving 8 bases between them. Germline values: CDR1 MNHEY, CDR2 SMNVEV (reference sequence). The CDR3 is 13 amino acids. The CDR3 spells CASSYQGNYGYTF. CDR3 bases: TGTGCCAGCAGTTACCAGGGCAACTATGGCTACACCTTC.